A selection of T cell receptor beta chains follows, all from one sample in a study of T cell responses to AZD1222 COVID-19 vaccine. Using immunoSEQ multiplex PCR, the repertoire was profiled, and TCRdb retains in-frame clones only, with some absent. The sample lists around 120,000 clones, 92% occurring once. The specimen comprised peripheral blood, sampled on day 0 of AZD1222 vaccination. These receptor sequences come from an adult in good health. Both conserved end residues are part of each CDR3. The D gene is left open where the match is weak. Clone size is not always given. Where it is, it says once, few, many or a class for expanded clones.

v_call: TRBV5-8; cdr3_length: 15; clone_size: .; d_call: .; j_call: TRBJ1-4; cdr3_aa: CASSFYGATNEKLFF; cdr3_nt: TGTGCCAGCAGCTTTTATGGTGCAACTAATGAAAAACTGTTTTTT
v_call: TRBV25-1; cdr3_length: 18; clone_size: medium-sized; d_call: .; j_call: TRBJ2-1; cdr3_aa: CASSDHRSRPPHYNEQFF; cdr3_nt: TGTGCCAGCAGCGACCATCGAAGCCGACCACCTCATTACAATGAGCAGTTCTTC
v_call: TRBV7-2; cdr3_length: 13; clone_size: .; d_call: TRBD2; j_call: TRBJ2-7; cdr3_aa: CASSFTSEGEQYF; cdr3_nt: TGTGCCAGCAGCTTTACTAGCGAAGGCGAGCAGTACTTC
v_call: TRBV3-1/TRBV3-2; cdr3_length: 15; clone_size: .; d_call: .; j_call: TRBJ1-1; cdr3_aa: CASSLRTGGDTEAFF; cdr3_nt: TGTGCCAGCAGCCTCCGAACCGGTGGAGACACTGAAGCTTTCTTT
v_call: TRBV6-6; cdr3_length: 15; clone_size: once; d_call: .; j_call: TRBJ2-6; cdr3_aa: CASSIGDSGANVLTF; cdr3_nt: TGTGCCAGCAGTATAGGAGATTCTGGGGCCAACGTCCTGACTTTC
v_call: TRBV19; cdr3_length: 15; clone_size: .; d_call: TRBD1; j_call: TRBJ2-7; cdr3_aa: CATSRSGTDLYEQYF; cdr3_nt: TGTGCCACCTCCCGGTCCGGGACAGACCTCTACGAGCAGTACTTC
v_call: TRBV6-5; cdr3_length: 12; clone_size: .; d_call: .; j_call: TRBJ1-5; cdr3_aa: CASSYRDGPQHF; cdr3_nt: TGTGCCAGCAGTTACAGGGACGGGCCCCAGCATTTT
v_call: TRBV6-5; cdr3_length: 12; clone_size: .; d_call: .; j_call: TRBJ2-7; cdr3_aa: CASGGSPYEQYF; cdr3_nt: TGTGCCAGCGGGGGATCCCCGTACGAGCAGTACTTC
v_call: TRBV5-1; cdr3_length: 13; clone_size: once; d_call: .; j_call: TRBJ2-3; cdr3_aa: CASSLDSTDTQYF; cdr3_nt: TGCGCCAGCAGCTTGGACTCCACAGATACGCAGTATTTT
v_call: TRBV7-8; cdr3_length: 14; clone_size: .; d_call: TRBD2; j_call: TRBJ2-1; cdr3_aa: CASSQTSGGNEQFF; cdr3_nt: TGTGCCAGCAGCCAAACTAGCGGGGGGAATGAGCAGTTCTTC
v_call: TRBV5-4; cdr3_length: 16; clone_size: .; d_call: TRBD1; j_call: TRBJ2-5; cdr3_aa: CASSLGTGTPRGTQYF; cdr3_nt: TGTGCCAGCAGCTTGGGGACAGGAACACCAAGAGGGACCCAGTACTTC
v_call: TRBV10-3; cdr3_length: 13; clone_size: .; d_call: TRBD1; j_call: TRBJ1-1; cdr3_aa: CAITGGVDTEAFF; cdr3_nt: TGTGCCATCACAGGGGGAGTGGACACTGAAGCTTTCTTT
v_call: TRBV3-1/TRBV3-2; cdr3_length: 11; clone_size: .; d_call: .; j_call: TRBJ1-5; cdr3_aa: CASSIQGPQHF; cdr3_nt: TGTGCCAGCAGCATACAGGGGCCCCAGCATTTT
v_call: TRBV7-2; cdr3_length: 15; clone_size: .; d_call: .; j_call: TRBJ1-3; cdr3_aa: CASSLNAGTGHTIYF; cdr3_nt: TGTGCCAGCAGCTTAAACGCAGGGACGGGGCACACCATATATTTT
v_call: TRBV5-1; cdr3_length: 14; clone_size: .; d_call: .; j_call: TRBJ2-7; cdr3_aa: CASTRAPGPYEQYF; cdr3_nt: TGCGCCAGCACCCGGGCCCCTGGGCCCTACGAGCAGTACTTC
v_call: TRBV6-6; cdr3_length: 15; clone_size: .; d_call: .; j_call: TRBJ1-1; cdr3_aa: CASRPRQAAGTEAFF; cdr3_nt: TGTGCCAGCAGGCCTAGACAGGCCGCGGGCACTGAAGCTTTCTTT
v_call: TRBV5-1; cdr3_length: 14; clone_size: .; d_call: TRBD1; j_call: TRBJ1-1; cdr3_aa: CASSWDRGNTEAFF; cdr3_nt: TGCGCCAGCAGCTGGGACAGGGGGAACACTGAAGCTTTCTTT
v_call: TRBV6-6; cdr3_length: 15; clone_size: .; d_call: TRBD1; j_call: TRBJ1-5; cdr3_aa: CASSYQTGGNQPQHF; cdr3_nt: TGTGCCAGCAGTTACCAGACAGGGGGCAATCAGCCCCAGCATTTT
v_call: TRBV13; cdr3_length: 15; clone_size: .; d_call: TRBD1; j_call: TRBJ2-4; cdr3_aa: CASSRDREDKNIQYF; cdr3_nt: TGTGCCAGCAGCCGGGACAGGGAGGACAAAAACATTCAGTACTTC
v_call: TRBV27; cdr3_length: 16; clone_size: .; d_call: .; j_call: TRBJ2-1; cdr3_aa: CASSWRGGGIYNEQFF; cdr3_nt: TGTGCCAGCAGTTGGAGAGGAGGAGGGATCTACAATGAGCAGTTCTTC
v_call: TRBV7-8; cdr3_length: 12; clone_size: once; d_call: TRBD2; j_call: TRBJ2-7; cdr3_aa: CASSLPGGEQYF; cdr3_nt: TGTGCCAGCAGCTTACCGGGGGGCGAGCAGTACTTC
v_call: TRBV7-3; cdr3_length: 13; clone_size: .; d_call: .; j_call: TRBJ2-1; cdr3_aa: CASSPGGPNEQFF; cdr3_nt: TGTGCCAGCAGCCCCGGCGGCCCCAATGAGCAGTTCTTC
v_call: TRBV5-6; cdr3_length: 15; clone_size: once; d_call: .; j_call: TRBJ2-3; cdr3_aa: CASSLQTKRADTQYF; cdr3_nt: TGTGCCAGCAGCTTACAGACTAAGCGGGCAGATACGCAGTATTTT
v_call: TRBV10-3; cdr3_length: 13; clone_size: once; d_call: .; j_call: TRBJ1-4; cdr3_aa: CAISDSHNEKLFF; cdr3_nt: TGTGCCATCAGTGACAGTCATAATGAAAAACTGTTTTTT